These 31 T cell receptor beta chains originate from one sample sequenced in a study of tumor and adjacent non-tumor tissue in lung cancer. TCRbeta libraries were built with three rounds of nested PCR, modified from ARM-PCR. From the multiplex PCR reads, TCRdb called clonotypes with MiXCR, one entry per CDR3 protein. The sample lists about 110,000 distinct CDR3 sequences; about 80% were seen once. No cell sorting was done before RNA was extracted from the tissue. Source material: lung tumor tissue. These receptors were obtained from a man between 65 and 85 years old with non-small cell lung cancer.

A word on this clonotype: The junction departs from germline at one end; a sequencing error may be responsible. The genes are TRBV11-2 and TRBJ2-5, with TRBD2 matching 8 bases. The CDR3 is 16 residues long. The V gene's germline CDR1 is SGHAT and CDR2 FQNNGV. CDR3 region: CASNLGVSGAQETQYF. The DNA of the CDR3 is TGTGCCAGCAACTTAGGGGTTAGCGGGGCACAAGAGACCCAGTACTTC.

A word on this clonotype: Being one base from a much bigger clone, this may be a read error. The V gene is TRBV10-3, the J gene TRBJ2-2; D ambiguous. There are 15 residues in the CDR3. CDR1 ENHRY and CDR2 SYGVKD come from the germline V gene. The CDR3 protein is CVISESVSNTGELFF. The CDR3 coding sequence is TGTGTCATCAGTGAGTCAGTATCGAACACCGGGGAGCTGTTTTTT.

In regard to this clonotype: This CDR3 fails to terminate in the conserved phenylalanine or tryptophan, so it likely reflects a read error. The chain couples TRBV6-2 or TRBV6-3 to TRBJ2-2; either TRBD1 or TRBD2 may supply D (6 bases each). This CDR3 region has 15 residues. CDR1 MNHEY and CDR2 SVGEGT come from the germline V gene. CDR3 bases: TGTGCCGGCAGAGGGGGGAAGGCGTACACCGGGGAGCTGTTTATT. Translation: CAGRGGKAYTGELFI.

About this clonotype: This may stem from a read error, because a much larger clone lies one nucleotide away. The chain carries TRBV7-8 and TRBJ2-5; no definite D call. Germline V gene sequence: CDR1 SGHVS, CDR2 FQNEAQ. The CDR3 consists of 14 residues. CDR3 nucleotides: TGTGTCAGCAGCCTATGGACCAGTGGGGAGACCCAGTACTTC. This sequence encodes CVSSLWTSGETQYF.

Regarding this clonotype: A much larger clone lies a single base off, so this may be a read error. The chain uses TRBV28 and TRBJ2-7; D remains ambiguous. Between the trimmed V and J ends, which lost 5 bases and 9 bases, there was a span of 14 bases. There are 12 residues in the CDR3. Germline loops: CDR1 MDHEN, CDR2 SYDVKM. CDR3 in amino acids: CASSIPRGRQYF. The CDR3, as DNA: TGTGCCAGCAGTATACCGCGTGGAAGGCAGTACTTC. Filled out from reference TRBV28 and TRBJ2-7, the complete variable domain reads DVKVTQSSRYLVKRTGEKVFLECVQDMDHENMFWYRQDPGLGLRLIYFSYDVKMKEKGDIPEGYSVSREKKERFSLILESASTNQTSMYLCASSIPRGRQYFGPGTRLTVT.

This rearrangement joins TRBV6-5 to TRBJ2-7; 7 bases agree with TRBD2. The J call could be wrong; TRBJ2-1 is a better fit for the DNA end. The CDR3 has 15 amino acids. Germline CDR1 and CDR2: MNHEY and SVGAGI. The CDR3 region is CAVGRRLAGSKEQFF. CDR3 nucleotides: TGTGCCGTCGGAAGGAGACTAGCAGGTTCTAAGGAGCAGTTCTTC.

CDR3 sequence (DNA): TGCAGTGCAACCCCTTGTGTAGTCTACGAGCAGTACTTC. Its protein is CSATPCVVYEQYF. V gene TRBV20-1 combines with J gene TRBJ2-7; D is undetermined. V shed 6 bases and J shed 3 bases, with 15 bases lying between them. This CDR3 has 13 amino acids. Germline V gene lookup returns CDR1 DFQATT and CDR2 SNEGSKA (reference sequence).

The chain uses TRBV24-1 and TRBJ2-1, with D perhaps matching TRBD1 (6 bases). Per the germline V gene, CDR1 is KGHDR and CDR2 is SFDVKD. This CDR3 region has 17 residues. V was pared by 5 bases and J by 8 bases, with 24 bases between. The CDR3 nucleotides are TGTGCCACCAGTGGCAGGGGAGTCAGTCCGATGGTAGATGAGCAGTTCTTC. Its translation: CATSGRGVSPMVDEQFF.

This chain uses TRBV28 with TRBJ2-7, with D possibly matching TRBD1 (5 bases). V was shortened by 5 bases and J by 3 bases, with 14 bases between the two germline ends. This CDR3 has 14 amino acids. CDR1 is MDHEN, CDR2 SYDVKM, per germline. CDR3 residues: CASSLQGSLYEQYF. The CDR3, as DNA: TGTGCCAGCAGTCTTCAGGGTTCCCTCTACGAGCAGTACTTC.

Comments on this clonotype: The CDR3 end shows no conserved phenylalanine or tryptophan, and so a read error is likely. The chain has TRBV11-3 and TRBJ1-1; TRBD1 aligns across 7 bases. The CDR3 runs 16 residues. Germline V gene sequence: CDR1 SGHNT, CDR2 YENEEA. As DNA, the CDR3 is TGTGCCAGTAGCTTAAAGACAGGGTGGATGAACGCTGAAGCTTTCTTA. This gives the protein CASSLKTGWMNAEAFL.

This clonotype was seen just once. The J gene is TRBJ1-2, the V gene TRBV7-8; a weak D match, TRBD1 (5 bases). This CDR3 is 15 amino acids long. The ends were cut back, 5 bases at V and 7 bases at J, with 20 bases in the middle. Looked up from germline, CDR1 is SGHVS and CDR2 is FQNEAQ. In nucleotides, the CDR3 is TGTGCCAGCAGCCTAGTTCGTCAGGGTACCTTTGGCTACACCTTC. It encodes CASSLVRQGTFGYTF.

Note on this clonotype: At one of its ends the junction is not consistent with the germline gene, which may arise from a read error. CDR3 residues: CTSSPRPGQGSHEQFF. Written as DNA, the CDR3 is TGTACCAGCAGCCCCCGGCCTGGACAGGGGTCACATGAGCAGTTCTTC. The rearrangement joins TRBV11-1 to TRBJ2-1, with TRBD1 identical over 9 bases. The length of the CDR3 is 16 residues. Germline assignment: CDR1 SGHAT and CDR2 FQDESV (reference sequence). Full variable domain (rest looked up from reference TRBV11-1 and TRBJ2-1): EAEVAQSPRYKITEKSQAVAFWCDPISGHATLYWYRQILGQGPELLVQFQDESVVDDSQLPKDRFSAERLKGVDSTLKIQPAELGDSAMYLCTSSPRPGQGSHEQFFGPGTRLTVL.

A remark on this clonotype: A junction boundary mismatches the germline segment, possibly from a read error. The chain joins TRBV12-5 to TRBJ1-5; 7 bases align to TRBD1. Germline CDR1 is LGHNT and CDR2 is FRNRAP. This CDR3 has 13 amino acids. This chain's CDR3 is CVSVPDRNQTQHF. The CDR3 nucleotides read TGTGTTAGTGTCCCGGACAGGAATCAGACCCAGCATTTT. The full variable domain, rest sourced from reference TRBV12-5 and TRBJ1-5, is DARVTQTPRHKVTEMGQEVTMRCQPILGHNTVFWYRQTMMQGLELLAYFRNRAPLDDSGMPKDRFSAEMPDATLATLKIQPSEPRDSAVYFCVSVPDRNQTQHFGDGTRLSIL.

The chain has TRBV21-1 and TRBJ2-5; the D call of TRBD1 is as the table states it, not checked on the DNA. TRBV21-1 is annotated as a pseudogene. The CDR3 extends over 18 amino acids. The CDR3 DNA reads TGTGCCAACACACCAATCCGCCACGGGCAGGGGGCTGCGGAGACCCAGTACTTC. Protein product: CANTPIRHGQGAAETQYF.

The CDR3, as DNA: TGCAGTGCTATAGGATCGGTCGGGGGTGATCAGCCCCAGCATTTT. It translates to CSAIGSVGGDQPQHF. The chain recombines TRBV20-1 with TRBJ1-5; possible D gene TRBD1, 5 bases. Germline CDR1 and CDR2: DFQATT and SNEGSKA (reference sequence). Trimming removed 4 bases at V and 5 bases at J, with 18 bases between. The CDR3 extends over 15 amino acids.

Comments on this clonotype: At one boundary the junction diverges from the germline segment, which might be a read error. The chain combines TRBV5-4 with TRBJ2-5; the D gene could be TRBD1 or TRBD2 (5 bases each). The CDR3 extends over 14 amino acids. Germline V gene sequence: CDR1 SGHNT, CDR2 YYREEE (reference sequence). In DNA, the CDR3 is TGTGCCAGCAGTTTGTGTGGCACTGTTGGGACCCAATACTTC. Its protein is CASSLCGTVGTQYF.

The chain carries TRBV11-2 and TRBJ2-7; 9 nucleotides agree with TRBD2. This CDR3 spans 14 amino acids. Germline values: CDR1 SGHAT, CDR2 FQNNGV. Trimming at V came to 3 bases and at J to 7 bases, leaving 7 bases not matched to a gene. In DNA, the CDR3 is TGTGCCAGCAGCTTCCAGCGGGGGGATTTGGAGCAGTACTTC. This encodes CASSFQRGDLEQYF.

Remarks on this clonotype: Relative to the germline gene, one junction end is altered; a read error may explain this. DNA of the CDR3: TGTGCCAGCAGCATTGCCAGGGGGCGAACCGAAGCTATCTTT. Its translation: CASSIARGRTEAIF. The chain is built from TRBV11-2 and TRBJ1-1; 8 positions match TRBD1. There are 14 residues in the CDR3. The germline V gene encodes CDR1 SGHAT and CDR2 FQNNGV.

The chain has TRBV4-1 and TRBJ2-2; maybe TRBD1 (5 bases). CDR3 length equals 17 residues. The germline V and J ends were trimmed by 3 bases and 5 bases, with 19 bases remaining between them. Looked up from germline, CDR1 is MGHRA and CDR2 is YSYEKL. In DNA, the CDR3 is TGCGCCAGCAGCCACACGATAGGGGTACTTGGGACCGGGGAGCTGTTTTTT. This sequence encodes CASSHTIGVLGTGELFF.

The genes are TRBV5-4 and TRBJ2-5; 9 bases are shared with TRBD2. The CDR3 runs to 17 residues. Germline lookup yields CDR1 SGHNT and CDR2 YYREEE (reference sequence). The J segment lost 4 bases and the V segment lost 0 bases, leaving 10 bases of the junction unmatched. DNA for the CDR3: TGTGCCAGCAGCTTGGAGTTAGCGGGAGCTTCGTTAGAGACCCAGTACTTC. Translated, it gives CASSLELAGASLETQYF. Full variable domain (outside the CDR3, taken from reference TRBV5-4 and TRBJ2-5): ETGVTQSPTHLIKTRGQQVTLRCSSQSGHNTVSWYQQALGQGPQFIFQYYREEENGRGNFPPRFSGLQFPNYSSELNVNALELDDSALYLCASSLELAGASLETQYFGPGTRLLVL.

Comments on this clonotype: One end of the junction is discordant with germline, which a read error may explain. This chain connects TRBV4-2 to TRBJ2-5; 7 bases match TRBD2. The CDR3 sequence is 18 residues long. Germline CDR1 and CDR2: LGHNA and YNFKEQ. CDR3: CASSQELAGGRAQETQCF. CDR3 coding DNA: TGTGCCAGCAGCCAAGAACTAGCTGGGGGGAGGGCCCAAGAGACCCAGTGCTTC.

The V and J genes are TRBV5-6 and TRBJ2-1; D possibly corresponds to TRBD1 (5 bases). V lost 4 bases to trimming and J lost 3 bases, with 17 bases between them. CDR3 size: 16 residues. Per the germline V gene, CDR1 is SGHDT and CDR2 is YYEEEE. The CDR3 protein is CASSMGFQGFYNEQFF. CDR3 in DNA: TGTGCCAGCAGCATGGGATTCCAGGGTTTCTACAATGAGCAGTTCTTC. Together with reference TRBV5-6 and TRBJ2-1, the CDR3 gives the full variable domain: DAGVTQSPTHLIKTRGQQVTLRCSPKSGHDTVSWYQQALGQGPQFIFQYYEEEERQRGNFPDRFSGHQFPNYSSELNVNALLLGDSALYLCASSMGFQGFYNEQFFGPGTRLTVL.

The V gene is TRBV11-2, the J gene TRBJ2-7, with no clear D. From germline, CDR1 is SGHAT and CDR2 FQNNGV. V was shortened by 5 bases and J by 5 bases, with 22 bases between the two germline ends. This CDR3 spans 16 amino acids. The DNA of the CDR3 is TGTGCCAGCAGCCCCAAAGGCCACCCAGGTCTACACGAGCAGTACTTC. Its protein product is CASSPKGHPGLHEQYF.

For this clonotype: A much larger clone differs from this one at a single base, so this may be a read error. The chain uses TRBV20-1 and TRBJ2-1; a possible D gene is TRBD2 (5 bases). Trimming shortened V by 3 bases and J by 2 bases, and 11 bases separated the two germline ends. The CDR3 consists of 14 residues. Germline V CDR1 and CDR2: DFQATT, SNEGSKA (reference sequence). The CDR3 reads CSASGLATYNEQFF. In DNA, the CDR3 is TGCAGTGCTAGTGGCCTAGCTACCTACAATGAGCAGTTCTTC.

This clonotype came up a few times. An end of the junction does not agree with germline; a read error may underlie this. The CDR3, as DNA: TGTGCCATCGCCCCGGGACAGGGTCAATACGAGCAGTATTTC. This encodes CAIAPGQGQYEQYF. V and J are TRBV28 and TRBJ2-7; 9 bases align to TRBD1. The length of the CDR3 is 14 residues. The germline gives CDR1 MDHEN, CDR2 SYDVKM.

This clonotype was picked up a small number of times. At one boundary the junction diverges from the germline segment, which might be a read error. The V gene is TRBV12-3 or TRBV12-4, the J gene TRBJ2-3; D perhaps matches TRBD2 (7 bases). The length of the CDR3 is 15 residues. CDR3 nucleotides: TGTGCCAACAGTTTGGGGGACGGGGGGCCAGACACGCAGTATTTT. This codes for CANSLGDGGPDTQYF.

Concerning this clonotype: A clone one base away is much larger, so this may be a read error. The chain is built from TRBV20-1 and TRBJ1-6; D unclear. Germline loops: CDR1 DFQATT, CDR2 SNEGSKA (reference sequence). The CDR3 is 14 amino acids. CDR3 sequence reads: CSAPHQASNSLLHF. The CDR3 DNA follows: TGCAGTGCTCCTCATCAGGCCTCGAATTCACTCCTCCACTTT.

This clonotype occurred once. This sequence joins TRBV4-1 and TRBJ2-1; D gene uncertain. This CDR3 spans 12 amino acids. The V gene's germline CDR1 is MGHRA and CDR2 YSYEKL. Trimming cost V 3 bases and J 4 bases, with 4 bases left between them. The CDR3: CASSHLYNEQFF. CDR3 bases: TGCGCCAGCAGCCACCTTTACAATGAGCAGTTCTTC.

This chain joins TRBV6-2 or TRBV6-3 and TRBJ2-1, with 7 bases that match TRBD2. CDR3 length: 15 residues. Losses at the gene ends were 5 bases for V and 10 bases for J; bases not matched to a gene: 14. From germline, CDR1 is MNHEY and CDR2 SVGEGT. The CDR3: CASSPGLCDTNEQFF. The CDR3 region has the DNA TGTGCCAGCAGTCCGGGACTATGCGATACCAACGAGCAGTTCTTC.

The CDR3 sequence is CASRGNEAFF. CDR3 DNA sequence: TGTGCCAGTAGAGGGAATGAAGCTTTCTTT. The chain has TRBV12-3 or TRBV12-4 and TRBJ1-1; no clear D gene. The CDR3 covers 10 residues. Trimming left V 9 bases short and J 7 bases short, with 9 bases between.

With respect to this clonotype: At one boundary the junction diverges from the germline segment, which might be a read error. V usage is TRBV6-5 and J usage is TRBJ1-2, with D possibly being TRBD1 (6 bases). The V gene's germline CDR1 is MNHEY and CDR2 SVGAGI. The CDR3 has 15 amino acids. CDR3 in amino acids: CASGHRRGRDYGYTF. In DNA, the CDR3 is TGTGCCAGCGGCCACCGTAGGGGGAGGGACTATGGTTACACCTTC.